These T cell receptor beta chains were read from a single sample in a study of blood T cells in healthy people across ages. In TCRdb, the 5' RACE reads were re-called with MiXCR into one record per CDR3 protein. This table has roughly 1.5 million distinct CDR3 sequences, approximately 39% appearing once. The sample comprised blood. These TCRs come from a woman under 30 in good health. Both conserved end residues are part of each CDR3. The D gene is left open where the match is weak. Size is omitted from some rows. Given values are once, few, many or a class for expanded clones.

D: TRBD1
V: TRBV24-1
J: TRBJ2-5
size: few
CDR3: CATRQGLQETQYF
DNA: TGTGCCACCAGACAGGGGCTCCAAGAGACCCAGTACTTC

D: TRBD1
V: TRBV11-2
J: TRBJ1-4
size: .
CDR3: CASSTGGATNEKLFF
DNA: TGTGCCAGCAGCACAGGGGGCGCAACTAATGAAAAACTGTTTTTT

D: TRBD2
V: TRBV29-1
J: TRBJ2-7
size: .
CDR3: CSVPAGEGINEQYF
DNA: TGCAGCGTTCCAGCGGGAGAGGGGATCAACGAGCAGTACTTC

D: .
V: TRBV2
J: TRBJ1-2
size: .
CDR3: CATLALRIYGYTF
DNA: TGTGCCACTCTGGCTTTAAGGATTTATGGCTACACCTTC

D: .
V: TRBV11-3
J: TRBJ2-7
size: .
CDR3: CASSLGEYYEQYF
DNA: TGTGCCAGCAGCTTAGGCGAATACTACGAGCAGTACTTC

D: .
V: TRBV6-2/TRBV6-3
J: TRBJ2-3
size: .
CDR3: CASSFPLDRTDTQYF
DNA: TGTGCCAGCAGTTTCCCCCTGGACCGCACAGATACGCAGTATTTT

D: .
V: TRBV4-2
J: TRBJ2-2
size: few
CDR3: CASSQDFSTGELFF
DNA: TGTGCCAGCAGCCAAGATTTCAGCACCGGGGAGCTGTTTTTT

D: .
V: TRBV4-1
J: TRBJ1-1
size: .
CDR3: CASSNSATEAFF
DNA: TGCGCCAGCAGCAACAGCGCCACTGAAGCTTTCTTT

D: .
V: TRBV12-3/TRBV12-4
J: TRBJ2-5
size: few
CDR3: CASAGRRRDEQYF
DNA: TGTGCCAGCGCGGGACGGCGAAGGGATGAGCAGTACTTC

D: TRBD1
V: TRBV10-3
J: TRBJ2-7
size: .
CDR3: CAISGVGTGAGEQYF
DNA: TGTGCCATCAGTGGAGTAGGGACAGGGGCTGGCGAGCAGTACTTC

D: .
V: TRBV4-1
J: TRBJ1-5
size: .
CDR3: CASSHLVGGNNQPQHF
DNA: TGCGCCAGCAGCCATTTAGTGGGAGGGAACAATCAGCCCCAGCATTTT

D: .
V: TRBV15
J: TRBJ2-3
size: .
CDR3: CATSRGGTTDTQYF
DNA: TGTGCCACCAGCAGAGGGGGGACTACAGATACGCAGTATTTT

D: .
V: TRBV4-3
J: TRBJ1-1
size: .
CDR3: CASSQDMVRGEMNTEAFF
DNA: TGCGCCAGCAGCCAAGATATGGTTAGAGGGGAGATGAACACTGAAGCTTTCTTT

D: .
V: TRBV7-9
J: TRBJ1-1
size: many
CDR3: CASRLRRVSTDTEAFF
DNA: TGTGCCAGCAGACTAAGAAGGGTGTCTACCGACACTGAAGCTTTCTTT

D: TRBD2
V: TRBV4-3
J: TRBJ2-7
size: .
CDR3: CASSQGEGRYEQYF
DNA: TGCGCCAGCAGCCAAGGGGAGGGGCGGTACGAGCAGTACTTC

D: .
V: TRBV14
J: TRBJ2-7
size: .
CDR3: CASSQDGDWGSPYNEQYF
DNA: TGTGCCAGCAGCCAAGATGGGGACTGGGGGAGCCCCTACAATGAGCAGTACTTC

D: TRBD1
V: TRBV20-1
J: TRBJ1-1
size: .
CDR3: CSARPDRGDEAFF
DNA: TGCAGTGCTAGACCCGACAGGGGGGATGAAGCTTTCTTT

D: TRBD2
V: TRBV5-1
J: TRBJ2-7
size: few
CDR3: CASSLVMVAGEQYF
DNA: TGCGCCAGCAGCTTGGTTATGGTAGCGGGTGAGCAGTACTTC